This TCR beta chain was captured by sequencing in a study of T cells in narcolepsy (dated by TCRdb to 2016 to 2019). A note on the overall study: Healthy control donors were enrolled in the study alongside patients who had narcolepsy type 1 or type 2 (NT1, NT2). The study used TCR Vbeta sequencing to track clonotypes in blood and CSF while looking for autoreactive T cells in narcolepsy patients that target self-antigens of hypocretin neurons (hypocretin, TRIB2). Findings and caveats that apply to the study as a whole: Patients and controls had similar numbers of sequenced blood memory CD4+ clonotypes, with averages of about 38,000 in patients and some 36,000 in controls. Autoreactive clonotypes were reported to be detected serially in the blood of the same patients and of different patients, but not in the blood of healthy controls. HCRT-specific and TRIB2-specific autoreactive clonotypes were highlighted in plots that compared CD4+ T cell clonotypes in CSF versus blood from the same patient. No sequences matching autoreactive T cell clones were contained in some blood memory CD4+ repertoires from patients and controls.

The library came from the immunoSEQ multiplex PCR assay. TCRdb took over this immuneACCESS table, retaining in-frame rearrangements with V and J assigned. Such tables are incomplete; in checked studies, under half of the missing clones stem from an unresolved V gene, and the remainder is unexplained. Counted in this sample were about 27,000 clones; approximately 86% of them appeared once. The ten largest clonotypes hold 1.1% of the sample. For TCR Vbeta sequencing, memory CD4+ T cells were sorted ex vivo from the peripheral blood of both healthy controls and narcolepsy patients. The CDR3 runs 15 residues from the cysteine to the phenylalanine. The read is trimmed to its CDR3 DNA, 45 bases read in frame from base 1. The germline V gene (reference sequence) supplies CDR1 SSHAT and CDR2 FNYEAQ. Trimming accounts for 5 bases at V and 0 bases at J, while the number of junction bases matched to no gene is 3.

Points on this clone: The antigen it binds to is not known. No qualities accompany the bases; no much larger clone lies one base away.

The clonotype was recovered from a human donor with narcolepsy. This chain is built from TRBV7-7 and TRBJ2-3, and 9 bases in between align with TRBD2. Sequencing was performed on CD45RA- memory CD4+ T cells from PBMCs. The sample's cell subset or site label is to be understood as: memory T cells sorted ex vivo from peripheral blood. The DNA is as follows: TGTGCCAGCAGCCCGGGACTAGCAAGCACAGATACGCAGTATTTT. Its translation is CASSPGLASTDTQYF.